Described below is a single TCR beta chain sequence and its context. Some clones are missing from TCRdb's copy, which holds only in-frame ones; the method was immunoSEQ multiplex PCR. The data hold 50,000 to 65,000 clones, with about 90% observed a single time. This sample stems from a study of T cell changes during pregnancy in multiple sclerosis. From germline, CDR1 is MNHEY and CDR2 SMNVEV (reference sequence). Losses at the gene ends were 0 bases for V and 0 bases for J; bases not matched to a gene: 7. The CDR3 runs to 17 residues. This clonotype was obtained from a female donor in good health, enrolled as a control in a pregnancy study. The sample here was peripheral blood, taken in the third trimester of pregnancy. V and J are TRBV27 and TRBJ2-7, with TRBD2 matching 8 bases. The CDR3 loop is CASSLSGGGPTSYEQYF. CDR3 nucleotides: TGTGCCAGCAGTTTATCTGGCGGGGGGCCAACCTCCTACGAGCAGTACTTC.